This is a list of T cell receptor beta chains from one sample in a study of cytomegalovirus exposure and HLA in healthy donors. Sequenced by immunoSEQ multiplex PCR; TCRdb stores in-frame clones only, minus some. The sample contains 170,000 or so clones, roughly 85% of which appear only once. The sample taken for sequencing was PBMCs. The source of these receptors is a woman between 40 and 55 years old in good health and CMV-seronegative. Both conserved end residues are part of each CDR3. A D gene is named only where the DNA matches it firmly. Not all rows give a size; the values are once, few, many and, for expanded clones, a class.

clone size: -; J gene: TRBJ1-2; D gene: TRBD1; V gene: TRBV5-4; CDR3 protein: CASSSGQVAYGYTF; CDR3 DNA: TGTGCCAGCAGCTCGGGACAGGTCGCCTATGGCTACACCTTC
clone size: -; J gene: TRBJ2-3; D gene: -; V gene: TRBV6-1; CDR3 protein: CASRGQIIFTDTQYF; CDR3 DNA: TGTGCCAGCCGAGGACAGATAATTTTCACAGATACGCAGTATTTT
clone size: -; J gene: TRBJ2-4; D gene: -; V gene: TRBV6-5; CDR3 protein: CASSSGAKNIQYF; CDR3 DNA: TGTGCCAGCAGTAGCGGAGCCAAAAACATTCAGTACTTC
clone size: -; J gene: TRBJ2-1; D gene: TRBD2; V gene: TRBV11-3; CDR3 protein: CASSLGPSGVAYEQFF; CDR3 DNA: TGTGCCAGCAGCTTAGGCCCTAGCGGGGTCGCATATGAGCAGTTCTTC
clone size: -; J gene: TRBJ2-1; D gene: TRBD2; V gene: TRBV29-1; CDR3 protein: CSVAPREGRYNEQFF; CDR3 DNA: TGCAGCGTCGCCCCCCGGGAGGGTCGGTACAATGAGCAGTTCTTC
clone size: few; J gene: TRBJ2-1; D gene: TRBD2; V gene: TRBV6-5; CDR3 protein: CASSYSTSREQFF; CDR3 DNA: TGTGCCAGCAGTTACTCGACTAGCCGCGAGCAGTTCTTC
clone size: -; J gene: TRBJ2-7; D gene: TRBD2; V gene: TRBV19; CDR3 protein: CASSIASGRYYEQYF; CDR3 DNA: TGTGCCAGTAGTATCGCTAGCGGGAGGTACTACGAGCAGTACTTC
clone size: -; J gene: TRBJ1-6; D gene: TRBD1; V gene: TRBV7-9; CDR3 protein: CASSSPTVMGQNSPLHF; CDR3 DNA: TGTGCCAGCAGCTCCCCCACAGTGATGGGACAGAATTCACCCCTCCACTTT
clone size: -; J gene: TRBJ2-7; D gene: -; V gene: TRBV27; CDR3 protein: CATLRGNEQYF; CDR3 DNA: TGTGCCACCCTGAGGGGGAACGAGCAGTACTTC
clone size: -; J gene: TRBJ1-2; D gene: TRBD1; V gene: TRBV10-2; CDR3 protein: CASSVTGGDGYTF; CDR3 DNA: TGCGCCAGCAGCGTTACAGGGGGCGATGGCTACACCTTC
clone size: -; J gene: TRBJ2-7; D gene: TRBD1; V gene: TRBV29-1; CDR3 protein: CSVAWTGVTEQYF; CDR3 DNA: TGCAGCGTTGCATGGACAGGGGTTACCGAGCAGTACTTC
clone size: -; J gene: TRBJ2-5; D gene: TRBD1; V gene: TRBV6-5; CDR3 protein: CASSSGQGETQYF; CDR3 DNA: TGTGCCAGCAGTTCGGGACAGGGAGAGACCCAGTACTTC
clone size: -; J gene: TRBJ1-1; D gene: -; V gene: TRBV4-3; CDR3 protein: CASSQDGASGEAFF; CDR3 DNA: TGCGCCAGCAGCCAAGACGGTGCTTCTGGTGAAGCTTTCTTT
clone size: once; J gene: TRBJ2-3; D gene: -; V gene: TRBV5-4; CDR3 protein: CASSLAPRGLDTQYF; CDR3 DNA: TGTGCCAGCAGCTTGGCCCCGAGGGGGTTAGATACGCAGTATTTT
clone size: -; J gene: TRBJ2-1; D gene: TRBD1; V gene: TRBV19; CDR3 protein: CASSTRTGGNEQFF; CDR3 DNA: TGTGCCAGTAGTACAAGGACAGGGGGCAATGAGCAGTTCTTC
clone size: few; J gene: TRBJ1-1; D gene: -; V gene: TRBV7-9; CDR3 protein: CASRKGDMNTEAFF; CDR3 DNA: TGTGCCAGCAGAAAGGGAGACATGAACACTGAAGCTTTCTTT
clone size: -; J gene: TRBJ2-5; D gene: -; V gene: TRBV4-1; CDR3 protein: CASSQDHGNHRETQYF; CDR3 DNA: TGCGCCAGCAGCCAAGATCACGGGAACCATCGAGAGACCCAGTACTTC
clone size: -; J gene: TRBJ1-2; D gene: -; V gene: TRBV11-2; CDR3 protein: CASTTGGNYGYTF; CDR3 DNA: TGTGCCAGCACCACCGGAGGGAACTATGGCTACACCTTC
clone size: -; J gene: TRBJ2-1; D gene: TRBD2; V gene: TRBV14; CDR3 protein: CASSPLGSGTYNEQFF; CDR3 DNA: TGTGCCAGCAGCCCATTAGGTAGCGGGACGTACAATGAGCAGTTCTTC
clone size: -; J gene: TRBJ1-4; D gene: -; V gene: TRBV6-6; CDR3 protein: CASSDNAGLNEKLFF; CDR3 DNA: TGTGCCAGCAGTGATAACGCGGGGCTTAATGAAAAACTGTTTTTT
clone size: few; J gene: TRBJ1-1; D gene: TRBD1; V gene: TRBV5-6; CDR3 protein: CASSETGALMNTEAFF; CDR3 DNA: TGTGCCAGCAGCGAGACAGGGGCCCTCATGAACACTGAAGCTTTCTTT
clone size: once; J gene: TRBJ2-1; D gene: -; V gene: TRBV27; CDR3 protein: CASSLFGVGEQFF; CDR3 DNA: TGTGCCAGCAGTTTATTCGGGGTTGGTGAGCAGTTCTTC
clone size: -; J gene: TRBJ1-1; D gene: -; V gene: TRBV11-2; CDR3 protein: CASSLDRGLNTEAFF; CDR3 DNA: TGTGCCAGCAGCTTAGATCGGGGGTTGAACACTGAAGCTTTCTTT
clone size: few; J gene: TRBJ2-1; D gene: -; V gene: TRBV18; CDR3 protein: CASSPLSSYNEQFF; CDR3 DNA: TGTGCCAGCTCACCACTTAGCTCCTACAATGAGCAGTTCTTC
clone size: -; J gene: TRBJ1-5; D gene: TRBD1; V gene: TRBV6-5; CDR3 protein: CASSPGGDQPQHF; CDR3 DNA: TGTGCCAGCAGTCCAGGGGGCGATCAGCCCCAGCATTTT
clone size: -; J gene: TRBJ2-5; D gene: TRBD2; V gene: TRBV4-2; CDR3 protein: CASSLSGTSGKETQYF; CDR3 DNA: TGTGCCAGCAGCCTCTCCGGGACTAGCGGCAAAGAGACCCAGTACTTC
clone size: -; J gene: TRBJ2-7; D gene: -; V gene: TRBV4-2; CDR3 protein: CASGGIGYEQYF; CDR3 DNA: TGTGCCAGCGGAGGGATCGGGTACGAGCAGTACTTC
clone size: -; J gene: TRBJ1-2; D gene: TRBD1; V gene: TRBV28; CDR3 protein: CAIWGQGAYGYTF; CDR3 DNA: TGTGCCATCTGGGGGCAGGGGGCATATGGCTACACCTTC
clone size: -; J gene: TRBJ2-2; D gene: -; V gene: TRBV2; CDR3 protein: CASSVEDPGELFF; CDR3 DNA: TGTGCCAGCAGTGTTGAGGATCCCGGGGAGCTGTTTTTT
clone size: -; J gene: TRBJ1-3; D gene: TRBD1; V gene: TRBV5-4; CDR3 protein: CASSLGLGQGSGNTIYF; CDR3 DNA: TGTGCCAGCAGCTTGGGGTTGGGACAGGGATCTGGAAACACCATATATTTT
clone size: -; J gene: TRBJ2-7; D gene: -; V gene: TRBV6-6; CDR3 protein: CASTATSSSYEQYF; CDR3 DNA: TGTGCCAGCACCGCGACTTCCAGCTCCTACGAGCAGTACTTC
clone size: -; J gene: TRBJ2-7; D gene: TRBD1; V gene: TRBV6-5; CDR3 protein: CASSYSLQGTYEQYF; CDR3 DNA: TGTGCCAGCAGTTACTCGTTACAGGGGACCTACGAGCAGTACTTC
clone size: -; J gene: TRBJ2-5; D gene: TRBD1; V gene: TRBV27; CDR3 protein: CASSRQGSFQETQYF; CDR3 DNA: TGTGCCAGCAGCCGACAGGGGTCCTTCCAAGAGACCCAGTACTTC
clone size: -; J gene: TRBJ2-7; D gene: TRBD2; V gene: TRBV27; CDR3 protein: CASSPPLLEREVSEQYF; CDR3 DNA: TGTGCCAGCAGTCCACCCCTCCTGGAGCGGGAAGTTTCCGAGCAGTACTTC
clone size: -; J gene: TRBJ2-2; D gene: -; V gene: TRBV27; CDR3 protein: CASSYVGHEHTGELFF; CDR3 DNA: TGTGCCAGCAGTTATGTTGGTCACGAGCACACCGGGGAGCTGTTTTTT
clone size: few; J gene: TRBJ1-1; D gene: TRBD1; V gene: TRBV2; CDR3 protein: CASKGTGRDTEAFF; CDR3 DNA: TGTGCCAGCAAAGGGACAGGAAGGGACACTGAAGCTTTCTTT
clone size: -; J gene: TRBJ2-7; D gene: TRBD1; V gene: TRBV28; CDR3 protein: CASRRNTGTGASYEQYF; CDR3 DNA: TGTGCCAGCAGGAGAAACACCGGGACAGGGGCCTCCTACGAGCAGTACTTC
clone size: -; J gene: TRBJ1-2; D gene: -; V gene: TRBV6-5; CDR3 protein: CASSYGGLYPGYGYTF; CDR3 DNA: TGTGCCAGCAGTTACGGGGGACTCTATCCGGGGTATGGCTACACCTTC
clone size: -; J gene: TRBJ2-7; D gene: -; V gene: TRBV21-1; CDR3 protein: CASSSSGRQVNEQYF; CDR3 DNA: TGTGCCAGCAGCTCCAGCGGGAGGCAAGTGAACGAGCAGTACTTC
clone size: few; J gene: TRBJ2-3; D gene: -; V gene: TRBV5-1; CDR3 protein: CASSLEPGRDTQYF; CDR3 DNA: TGCGCCAGCAGCTTGGAACCGGGGAGAGATACGCAGTATTTT
clone size: few; J gene: TRBJ1-1; D gene: -; V gene: TRBV5-1; CDR3 protein: CASSLGGLPGRANTEAFF; CDR3 DNA: TGCGCCAGCAGCTTGGGAGGTCTCCCAGGGAGGGCGAACACTGAAGCTTTCTTT
clone size: once; J gene: TRBJ2-3; D gene: -; V gene: TRBV18; CDR3 protein: CASSLDQTSTDTQYF; CDR3 DNA: TGTGCCAGCTCACTCGACCAGACTAGCACAGATACGCAGTATTTT
clone size: few; J gene: TRBJ2-7; D gene: -; V gene: TRBV2; CDR3 protein: CASSELYSYEQYF; CDR3 DNA: TGTGCCAGCAGTGAACTGTACTCCTACGAGCAGTACTTC
clone size: -; J gene: TRBJ1-4; D gene: -; V gene: TRBV7-2; CDR3 protein: CASSLVVRANEKLFF; CDR3 DNA: TGTGCCAGCAGCTTAGTAGTCAGGGCTAATGAAAAACTGTTTTTT